Listed below are T cell receptor beta chains from one sample, sequenced in a study of control samples from healthy donors and cancer patients. The repertoire was sequenced with immunoSEQ multiplex PCR; TCRdb's copy has only in-frame clones and lacks some. This table has about 58,000 clones, around 94% appearing once. The sample was blood. These receptors came from a man aged 30 to 45 in good health. CDR3s include the opening cysteine and the closing phenylalanine or tryptophan. D genes are given only for firm matches. Clone size, where shown, is once, few, many, or a class for clones that have expanded.

j_gene | v_gene | len | abundance | d_gene | CDR3nt | CDR3aa
TRBJ2-7 | TRBV27 | 13 | - | - | TGTGCCAGCAGTTTATCGGCGCTCGCCGAGCAGTACTTC | CASSLSALAEQYF
TRBJ1-6 | TRBV5-3 | 12 | - | - | TGTGCCAGAAGCTTGGCCAGATCACCCCTCCACTTT | CARSLARSPLHF
TRBJ1-1 | TRBV28 | 13 | once | - | TGTGCCAGCAGTTCGGGGGGTGAGGTGGAAGCTTTCTTT | CASSSGGEVEAFF
TRBJ1-6 | TRBV6-1 | 15 | - | - | TGTGCCAGCAGTGAAGTTATCCACCCTAATTCACCCCTCCACTTT | CASSEVIHPNSPLHF
TRBJ2-5 | TRBV10-3 | 15 | - | - | TGTGCCATCAGTGAGTCGACTAGGGGCGGGGAGACCCAGTACTTC | CAISESTRGGETQYF
TRBJ1-2 | TRBV28 | 15 | - | - | TGTGCCAGCAGCCGGTTTCGGGGAGGAGCGTATGGCTACACCTTC | CASSRFRGGAYGYTF
TRBJ1-6 | TRBV7-8 | 15 | - | - | TGTGCCAGCAGCTTAGCGGAGAAGGGGATATCACCCCTCCACTTT | CASSLAEKGISPLHF
TRBJ2-3 | TRBV5-1 | 16 | - | - | TGCGCCAGCAGCTCTCGCCGAACAGGTAGCACAGATACGCAGTATTTT | CASSSRRTGSTDTQYF
TRBJ1-6 | TRBV6-1 | 17 | - | - | TGTGCCAGCAGTGAAAGCAATTACGGGAGGGGTTATTCACCCCTCCACTTT | CASSESNYGRGYSPLHF
TRBJ1-6 | TRBV19 | 16 | - | - | TGTGCCAGTAGTATTGCGGGGCAAGTCTATAATTCACCCCTCCACTTT | CASSIAGQVYNSPLHF